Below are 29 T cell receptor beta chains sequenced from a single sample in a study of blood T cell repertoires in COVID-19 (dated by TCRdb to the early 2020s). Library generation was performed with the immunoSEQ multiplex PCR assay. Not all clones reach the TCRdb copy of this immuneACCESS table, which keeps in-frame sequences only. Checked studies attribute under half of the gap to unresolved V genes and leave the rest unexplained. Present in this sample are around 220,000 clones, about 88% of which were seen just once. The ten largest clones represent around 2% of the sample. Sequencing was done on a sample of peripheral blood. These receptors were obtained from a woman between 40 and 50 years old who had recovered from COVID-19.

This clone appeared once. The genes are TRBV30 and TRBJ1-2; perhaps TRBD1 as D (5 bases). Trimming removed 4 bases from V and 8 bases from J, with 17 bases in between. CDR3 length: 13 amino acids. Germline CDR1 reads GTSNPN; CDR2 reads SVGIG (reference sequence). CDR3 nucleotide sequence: TGTGCCTGGATAATCCAGGGAGGAGGAGGCTACACCTTC. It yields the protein CAWIIQGGGGYTF.

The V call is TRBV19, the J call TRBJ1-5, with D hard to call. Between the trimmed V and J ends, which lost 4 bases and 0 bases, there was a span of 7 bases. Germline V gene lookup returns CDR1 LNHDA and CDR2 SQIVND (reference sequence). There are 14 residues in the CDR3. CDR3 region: CASSKRDSNQPQHF. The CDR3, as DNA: TGTGCCAGTAGTAAACGGGATAGCAATCAGCCCCAGCATTTT.

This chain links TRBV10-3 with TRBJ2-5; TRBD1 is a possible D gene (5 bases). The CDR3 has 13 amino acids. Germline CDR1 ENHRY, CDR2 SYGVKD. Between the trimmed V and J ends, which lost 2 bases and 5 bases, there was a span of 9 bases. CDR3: CAISERAGETQYF. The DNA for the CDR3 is TGTGCCATCAGTGAGAGGGCAGGGGAGACCCAGTACTTC.

The CDR3 region is CASSGRRSSGNTIYF. The CDR3 DNA sequence: TGTGCCAGTAGTGGCAGGAGGAGCTCTGGAAACACCATATATTTT. This chain joins TRBV19 and TRBJ1-3, with D uncertain. CDR1 is LNHDA and CDR2 is SQIVND in the germline V gene (reference sequence). The V end lost 5 bases, the J end lost 0 bases, and 11 bases lay between the germline ends. The length of the CDR3 is 15 residues.

DNA of the CDR3: TGTGCCAGCAGCTCTTGGACAGGGAAAAATGAGCAGTTCTTC. Its protein is CASSSWTGKNEQFF. This sequence joins TRBV5-5 and TRBJ2-1; 8 bases agree with TRBD1. J gave up 7 bases and V 3 bases, and 6 bases lay outside the gene matches. Germline values: CDR1 SGHKS, CDR2 YYEKEE (reference sequence). CDR3 length: 14 amino acids.

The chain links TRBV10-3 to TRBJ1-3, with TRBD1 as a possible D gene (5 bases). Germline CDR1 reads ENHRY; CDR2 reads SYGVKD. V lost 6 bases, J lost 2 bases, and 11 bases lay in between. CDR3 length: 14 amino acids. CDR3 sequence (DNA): TGTGCCATCAGACCCGCAGGGACTGGAAACACCATATATTTT. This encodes CAIRPAGTGNTIYF.

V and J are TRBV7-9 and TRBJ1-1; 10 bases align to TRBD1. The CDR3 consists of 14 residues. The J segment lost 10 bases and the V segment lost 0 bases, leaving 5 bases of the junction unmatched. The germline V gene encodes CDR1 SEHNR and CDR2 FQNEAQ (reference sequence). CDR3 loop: CASSLALGQGLAFF. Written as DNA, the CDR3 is TGTGCCAGCAGCTTAGCGTTGGGACAGGGGTTAGCTTTCTTT.

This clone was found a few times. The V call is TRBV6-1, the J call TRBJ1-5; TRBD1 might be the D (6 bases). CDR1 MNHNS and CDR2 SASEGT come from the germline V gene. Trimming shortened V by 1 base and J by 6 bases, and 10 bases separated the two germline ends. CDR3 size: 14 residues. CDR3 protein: CASSEGEGGQPQHF. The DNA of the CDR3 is TGTGCCAGCAGTGAAGGGGAAGGGGGTCAGCCCCAGCATTTT.

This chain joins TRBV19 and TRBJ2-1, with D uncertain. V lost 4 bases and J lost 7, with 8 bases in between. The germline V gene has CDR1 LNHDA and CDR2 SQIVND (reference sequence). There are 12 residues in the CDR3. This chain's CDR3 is CASSSQWNEQFF. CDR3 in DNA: TGTGCCAGTAGTAGCCAGTGGAATGAGCAGTTCTTC.

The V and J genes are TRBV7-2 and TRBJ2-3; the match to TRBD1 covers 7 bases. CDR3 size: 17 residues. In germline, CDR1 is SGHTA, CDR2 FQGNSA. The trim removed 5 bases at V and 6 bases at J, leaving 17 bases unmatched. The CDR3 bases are TGTGCCAGCAGCAAAAGTCCGGGACAGAGCTTTAGGGATACGCAGTATTTT. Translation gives CASSKSPGQSFRDTQYF.

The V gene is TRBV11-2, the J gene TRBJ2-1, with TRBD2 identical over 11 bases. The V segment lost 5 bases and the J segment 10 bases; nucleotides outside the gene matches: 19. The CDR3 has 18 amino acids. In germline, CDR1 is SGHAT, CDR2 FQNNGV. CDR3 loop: CASSPRSFGLAGLGEQFF. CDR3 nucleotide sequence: TGTGCCAGCAGCCCCAGGTCTTTTGGACTAGCGGGCCTGGGGGAGCAGTTCTTC.

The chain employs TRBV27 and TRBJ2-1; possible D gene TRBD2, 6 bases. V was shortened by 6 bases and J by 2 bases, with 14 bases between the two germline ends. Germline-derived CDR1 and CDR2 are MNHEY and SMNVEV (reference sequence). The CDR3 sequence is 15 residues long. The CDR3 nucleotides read TGTGCCAGCAGGCGGGACGGTTCAACCTACAATGAGCAGTTCTTC. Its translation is CASRRDGSTYNEQFF.

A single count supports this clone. This CDR3 is CASSQEYRGKAFF. The CDR3 coding sequence is TGCGCCAGCAGCCAAGAGTACAGGGGGAAAGCTTTCTTT. This sequence joins TRBV4-3 and TRBJ1-1; 8 nucleotides line up with TRBD1. CDR1 LGHNA and CDR2 YSLEER come from the germline V gene. V trimming: 0 bases; J trimming: 9 bases; junction bases outside the gene matches: 3. The CDR3 spans 13 residues.

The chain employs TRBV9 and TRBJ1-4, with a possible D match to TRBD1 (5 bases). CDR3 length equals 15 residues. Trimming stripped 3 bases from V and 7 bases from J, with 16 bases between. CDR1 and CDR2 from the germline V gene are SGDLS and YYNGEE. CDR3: CASSASGTKGEKLFF. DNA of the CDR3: TGTGCCAGCAGCGCATCCGGGACTAAAGGTGAAAAACTGTTTTTT. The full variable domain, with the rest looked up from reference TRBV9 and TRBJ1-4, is DSGVTQTPKHLITATGQRVTLRCSPRSGDLSVYWYQQSLDQGLQFLIQYYNGEERAKGNILERFSAQQFPDLHSELNLSSLELGDSALYFCASSASGTKGEKLFFGSGTQLSVL.

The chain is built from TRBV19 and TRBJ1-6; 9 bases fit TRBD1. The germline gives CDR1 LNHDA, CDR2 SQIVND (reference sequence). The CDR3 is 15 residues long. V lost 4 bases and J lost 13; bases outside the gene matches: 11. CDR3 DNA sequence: TGTGCCAGTAGTAGCCCGGGACAGGGTGACGGCCCCCTCCACTTT. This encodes CASSSPGQGDGPLHF.

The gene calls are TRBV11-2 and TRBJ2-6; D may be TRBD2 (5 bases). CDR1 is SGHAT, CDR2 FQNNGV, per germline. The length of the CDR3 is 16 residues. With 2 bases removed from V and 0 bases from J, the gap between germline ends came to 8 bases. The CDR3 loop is CASSLLRGSGANVLTF. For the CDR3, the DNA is TGTGCCAGCAGCTTACTTCGGGGCTCTGGGGCCAACGTCCTGACTTTC.

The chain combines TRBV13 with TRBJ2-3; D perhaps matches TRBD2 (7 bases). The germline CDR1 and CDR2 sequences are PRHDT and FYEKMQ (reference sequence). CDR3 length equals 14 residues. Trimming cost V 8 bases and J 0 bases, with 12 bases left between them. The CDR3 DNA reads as TGTGCCAGCGGTGAGGGGGGGAGCACAGATACGCAGTATTTT. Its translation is CASGEGGSTDTQYF.

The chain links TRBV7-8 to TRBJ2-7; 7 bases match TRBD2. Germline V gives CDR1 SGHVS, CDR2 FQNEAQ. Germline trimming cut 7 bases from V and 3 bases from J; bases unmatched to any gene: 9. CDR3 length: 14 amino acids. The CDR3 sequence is CASTQGRGDYEQYF. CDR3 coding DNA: TGTGCCAGCACCCAAGGGAGGGGCGACTACGAGCAGTACTTC.

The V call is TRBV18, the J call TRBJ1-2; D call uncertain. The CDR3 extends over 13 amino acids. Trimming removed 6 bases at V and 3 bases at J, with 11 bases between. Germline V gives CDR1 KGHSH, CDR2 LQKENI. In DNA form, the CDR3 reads TGTGCCAGCTCCCCAGAAAGAGACTATGGCTACACCTTC. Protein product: CASSPERDYGYTF.

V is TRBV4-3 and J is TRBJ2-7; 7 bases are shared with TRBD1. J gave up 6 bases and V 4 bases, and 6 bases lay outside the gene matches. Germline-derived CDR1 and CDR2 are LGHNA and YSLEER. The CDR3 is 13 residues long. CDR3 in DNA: TGCGCCAGCAGCCTTGACAGGGTGTCCGAGCAGTACTTC. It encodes CASSLDRVSEQYF.

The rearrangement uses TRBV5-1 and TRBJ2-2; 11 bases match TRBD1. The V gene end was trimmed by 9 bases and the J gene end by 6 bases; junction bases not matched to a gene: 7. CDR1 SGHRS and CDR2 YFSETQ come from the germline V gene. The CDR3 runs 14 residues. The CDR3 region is CATTGTGGAGELFF. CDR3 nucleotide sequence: TGCGCCACCACCGGGACAGGGGGTGCCGGGGAGCTGTTTTTT.

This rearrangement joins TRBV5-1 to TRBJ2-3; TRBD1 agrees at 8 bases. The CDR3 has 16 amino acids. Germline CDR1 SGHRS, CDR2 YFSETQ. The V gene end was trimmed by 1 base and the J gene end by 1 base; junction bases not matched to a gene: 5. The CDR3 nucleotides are TGCGCCAGCAGCTTGAGGTCAGGGGGCGGCACAGATACGCAGTATTTT. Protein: CASSLRSGGGTDTQYF.

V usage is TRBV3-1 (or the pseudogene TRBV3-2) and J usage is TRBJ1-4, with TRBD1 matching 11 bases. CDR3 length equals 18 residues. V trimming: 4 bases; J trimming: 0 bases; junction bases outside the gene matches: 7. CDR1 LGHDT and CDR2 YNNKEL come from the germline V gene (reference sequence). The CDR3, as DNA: TGTGCCAGCAGCCTGGGGACAGGGGGAGCTGCAACTAATGAAAAACTGTTTTTT. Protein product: CASSLGTGGAATNEKLFF.

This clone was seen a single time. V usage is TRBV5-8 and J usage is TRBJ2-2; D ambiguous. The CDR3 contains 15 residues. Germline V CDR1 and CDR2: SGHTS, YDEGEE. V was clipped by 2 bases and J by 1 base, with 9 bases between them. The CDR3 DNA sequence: TGTGCCAGCAGCTTTCAACTTATGAACACCGGGGAGCTGTTTTTT. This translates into CASSFQLMNTGELFF.

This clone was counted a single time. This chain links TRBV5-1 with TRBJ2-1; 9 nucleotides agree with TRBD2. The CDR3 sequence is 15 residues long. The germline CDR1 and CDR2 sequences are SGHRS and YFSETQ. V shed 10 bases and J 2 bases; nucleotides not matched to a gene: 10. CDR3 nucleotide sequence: TGCGCCTCATCGCCGACTAGCGGTGCCTACAATGAGCAGTTCTTC. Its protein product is CASSPTSGAYNEQFF.

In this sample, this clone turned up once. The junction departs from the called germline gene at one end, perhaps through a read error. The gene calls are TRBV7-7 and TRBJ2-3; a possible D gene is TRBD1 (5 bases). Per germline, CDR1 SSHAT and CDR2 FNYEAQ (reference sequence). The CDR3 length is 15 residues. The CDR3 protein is CASSLAQGGLHTQYF. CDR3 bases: TGTGCTAGCAGCTTAGCTCAGGGTGGGCTCCATACGCAGTATTTT.

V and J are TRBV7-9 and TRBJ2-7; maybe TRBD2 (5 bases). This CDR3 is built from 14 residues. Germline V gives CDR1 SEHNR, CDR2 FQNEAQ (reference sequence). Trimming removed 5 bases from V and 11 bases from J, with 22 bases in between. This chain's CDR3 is CASSPYEGVSVKYF. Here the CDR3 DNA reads TGTGCCAGCAGCCCGTACGAGGGTGTCTCGGTGAAGTACTTC.

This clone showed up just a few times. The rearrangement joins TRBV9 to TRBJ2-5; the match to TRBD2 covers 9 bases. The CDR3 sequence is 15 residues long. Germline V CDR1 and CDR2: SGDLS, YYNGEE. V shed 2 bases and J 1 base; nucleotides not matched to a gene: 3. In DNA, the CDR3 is TGTGCCAGCAGCGTCGCTAGCGGGACCCAAGAGACCCAGTACTTC. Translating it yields CASSVASGTQETQYF.

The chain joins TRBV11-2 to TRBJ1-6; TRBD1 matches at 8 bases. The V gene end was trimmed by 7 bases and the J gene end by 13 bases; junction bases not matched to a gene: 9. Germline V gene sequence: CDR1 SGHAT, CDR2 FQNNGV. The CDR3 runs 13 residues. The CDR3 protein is CASNIGTGGPLHF. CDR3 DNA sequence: TGTGCCAGCAACATTGGGACAGGAGGGCCCCTCCACTTT.